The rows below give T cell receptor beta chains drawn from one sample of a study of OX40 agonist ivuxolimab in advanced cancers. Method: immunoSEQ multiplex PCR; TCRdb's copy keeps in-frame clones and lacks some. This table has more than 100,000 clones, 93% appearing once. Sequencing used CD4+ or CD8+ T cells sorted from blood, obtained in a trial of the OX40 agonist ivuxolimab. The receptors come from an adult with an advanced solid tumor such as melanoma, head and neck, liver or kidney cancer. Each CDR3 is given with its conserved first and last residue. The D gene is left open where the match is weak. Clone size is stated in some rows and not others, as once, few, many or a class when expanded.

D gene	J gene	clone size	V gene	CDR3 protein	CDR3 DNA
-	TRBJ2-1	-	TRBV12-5	CASGLGGGNEQFF	TGTGCTAGTGGTTTGGGTGGTGGGAATGAGCAGTTCTTC
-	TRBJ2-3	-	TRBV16	CASSLKGDTQYF	TGTGCCAGCAGCTTAAAAGGAGATACGCAGTATTTT
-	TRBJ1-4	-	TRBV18	CASSLRDQNEKLFF	TGTGCCAGCTCGCTCCGGGACCAAAATGAAAAACTGTTTTTT
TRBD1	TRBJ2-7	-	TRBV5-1	CASSTLTGGPYEQYF	TGCGCCAGCAGCACCTTGACAGGGGGCCCCTACGAGCAGTACTTC
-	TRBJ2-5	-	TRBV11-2	CASSLITWGAVGETQYF	TGTGCCAGCAGCTTGATCACTTGGGGGGCCGTGGGAGAGACCCAGTACTTC
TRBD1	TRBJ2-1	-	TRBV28	CASLDRGSPNEQFF	TGTGCCAGCCTTGACAGGGGCTCGCCCAATGAGCAGTTCTTC
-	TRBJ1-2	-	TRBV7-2	CATWGRYGYTF	TGTGCCACCTGGGGGAGGTATGGCTACACCTTC
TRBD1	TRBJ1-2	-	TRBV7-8	CASSLWQGAREGYTF	TGTGCCAGCAGCTTATGGCAGGGGGCGAGAGAGGGCTACACCTTC
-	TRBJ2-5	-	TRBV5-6	CASSLDLWAGETQYF	TGTGCCAGCAGCTTGGACCTCTGGGCGGGGGAGACCCAGTACTTC
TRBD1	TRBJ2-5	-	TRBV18	CASSRNRGYQETQYF	TGTGCCAGCTCACGAAACAGGGGTTACCAAGAGACCCAGTACTTC
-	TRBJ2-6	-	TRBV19	CASSSPGQVSGANVLTF	TGTGCCAGTAGTTCACCGGGACAAGTCTCTGGGGCCAACGTCCTGACTTTC
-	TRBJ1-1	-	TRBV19	CASSISGPAPRETEAFF	TGTGCCAGTAGCATTTCGGGACCGGCCCCCAGAGAAACTGAAGCTTTCTTT
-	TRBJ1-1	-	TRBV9	CASSPRHEGPTEAFF	TGTGCCAGCAGCCCGAGACATGAGGGCCCCACTGAAGCTTTCTTT
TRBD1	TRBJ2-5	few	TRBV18	CASSPLDRGETQYF	TGTGCCAGCTCACCACTAGACAGGGGAGAGACCCAGTACTTC
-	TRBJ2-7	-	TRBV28	CASSWPAGIYEQYF	TGTGCCAGCAGTTGGCCGGCGGGGATCTACGAGCAGTACTTC
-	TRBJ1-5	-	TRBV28	CASSINQPQHF	TGTGCCAGCAGTATCAATCAGCCCCAGCATTTT
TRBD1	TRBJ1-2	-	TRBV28	CASRSGGTGYGYTF	TGTGCCAGCAGGTCCGGGGGGACAGGCTATGGCTACACTTTC
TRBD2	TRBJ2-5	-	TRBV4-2	CASSQEPAGVGETQYF	TGTGCCAGCAGCCAAGAGCCTGCGGGGGTCGGAGAGACCCAGTACTTC
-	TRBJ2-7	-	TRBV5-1	CASSSEGQGSREQYF	TGCGCCAGCAGCTCCGAGGGGCAGGGAAGCCGCGAGCAGTACTTC
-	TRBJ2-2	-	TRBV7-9	CASTPIPGTVTGELFF	TGTGCCAGCACCCCTATTCCGGGAACAGTGACCGGGGAGCTGTTTTTT
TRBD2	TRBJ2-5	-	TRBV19	CASSIALAGEQETQYF	TGTGCCAGTAGTATAGCCCTAGCGGGGGAGCAAGAGACCCAGTACTTC
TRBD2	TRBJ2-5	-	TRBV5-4	CASSFGAGGTRYTETQYF	TGTGCCAGCAGCTTCGGGGCGGGGGGGACGAGATATACAGAGACCCAGTACTTC
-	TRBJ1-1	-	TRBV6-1	CASRPQRAMNTEAFF	TGTGCCAGCAGACCCCAGAGGGCCATGAACACTGAAGCTTTCTTT
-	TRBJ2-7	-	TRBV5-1	CASSLDTTYEQYF	TGCGCCAGCAGCTTGGACACCACCTACGAGCAGTACTTC
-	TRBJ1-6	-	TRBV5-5	CASSEPGWPLHF	TGTGCCAGCAGTGAGCCGGGTTGGCCCCTCCACTTT
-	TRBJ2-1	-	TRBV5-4	CASSGAPSSYNEQFF	TGTGCCAGCAGCGGGGCTCCGAGCTCCTACAATGAGCAGTTCTTC
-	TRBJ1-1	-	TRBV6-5	CASSTSRKTEAFF	TGTGCCAGCAGTACCTCGCGGAAGACTGAAGCTTTCTTT
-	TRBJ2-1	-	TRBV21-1	CASSNPTSGKDNEQFF	TGTGCCAGCAGCAATCCGACTAGCGGGAAAGACAATGAGCAGTTCTTC
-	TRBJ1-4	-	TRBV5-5	CASSGTITNEKLFF	TGTGCCAGCAGCGGGACGATAACTAATGAAAAACTGTTTTTT
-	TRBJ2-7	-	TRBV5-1	CASSLAVGAYEQYF	TGCGCCAGCAGCTTGGCGGTAGGGGCTTACGAGCAGTACTTC
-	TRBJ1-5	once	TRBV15	CATSRDHLPQHF	TGTGCCACCAGCAGAGATCATTTACCCCAGCATTTT
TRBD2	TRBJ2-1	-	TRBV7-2	CASSLTSGDKFF	TGTGCCAGCAGCTTGACTAGCGGTGATAAGTTCTTC
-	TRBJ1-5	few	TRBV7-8	CASSFISSNQPQHF	TGTGCCAGCAGCTTTATAAGTAGCAATCAGCCCCAGCATTTT
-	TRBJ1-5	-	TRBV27	CASSLLGVGQPQHF	TGTGCCAGCAGTTTATTGGGGGTAGGGCAGCCCCAGCATTTT
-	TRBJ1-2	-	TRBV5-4	CASSSFRAAHGYTF	TGTGCCAGCAGCTCCTTTAGAGCAGCCCATGGCTACACCTTC
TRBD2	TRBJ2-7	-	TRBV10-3	CAISELFMGGKQDEQYF	TGTGCCATCAGTGAGTTATTTATGGGAGGGAAGCAGGACGAGCAGTACTTC
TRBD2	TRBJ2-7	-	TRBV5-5	CASSLASGGAFASEQYF	TGTGCCAGCAGCTTGGCTAGCGGGGGGGCCTTCGCCTCCGAGCAGTACTTC
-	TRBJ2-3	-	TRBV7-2	CASSLYTDTQYF	TGTGCCAGCTCCCTTTACACAGATACGCAGTATTTT
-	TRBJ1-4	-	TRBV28	CASRLVGTNEKLFF	TGTGCCAGCAGACTCGTTGGAACTAATGAAAAACTGTTTTTT
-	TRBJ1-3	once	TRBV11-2	CASSLPPGRRSGNTIYF	TGTGCCAGCAGCTTGCCCCCGGGACGCAGATCTGGAAACACCATATATTTT
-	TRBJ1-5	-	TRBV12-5	CASGEGPNQPQHF	TGTGCTAGTGGCGAAGGGCCTAATCAGCCCCAGCATTTT
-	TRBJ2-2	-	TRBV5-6	CASSRGLSTGELFF	TGTGCCAGCAGCCGAGGACTGAGCACCGGGGAGCTGTTTTTT
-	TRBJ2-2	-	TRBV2	CASGSRGNGELFF	TGTGCCAGTGGTAGCAGGGGTAACGGGGAGCTGTTTTTT
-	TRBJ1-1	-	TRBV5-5	CASSSLPGGTEAFF	TGTGCCAGCAGCTCTCTTCCTGGGGGCACTGAAGCTTTCTTT
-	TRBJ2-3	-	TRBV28	CASSFYGIGSTDTQYF	TGTGCCAGCAGTTTCTACGGGATAGGGAGCACAGATACGCAGTATTTT